This entry concerns a single T cell receptor (beta chain). These data are taken from a study of blood T cell repertoires in COVID-19. Study at large: There were acute and convalescent COVID-19 samples, and they came from the United States, Italy and Spain. T cells, B-cell-depleted T cells, or PBMCs provided the cDNA or gDNA that served as material.

The length of the CDR3 is 15 residues. CDR1 GTSNPN and CDR2 SVGIG come from the germline V gene (reference sequence). V lost 2 bases and J lost 6; bases outside the gene matches: 9. Study processing details: Counts of nucleated cells, estimated from reference gene primer amplification, were obtained. The data were produced by immunoSEQ multiplex PCR, yet TCRdb's version contains in-frame clones alone and is incomplete. That table gives V, J and clone size, and the DNA gave D and trimming. Of about 300,000 clones listed, roughly 91% are singletons. This clonotype originated in a woman between 50 and 59 years old who had been exposed to COVID-19. J is TRBJ1-4 and V is TRBV30, with TRBD1 matching over 7 bases. Material for sequencing was PBMCs or T cells enriched from blood (not recorded which). CDR3 residues: CAWSPSRGQDEKLFF. In DNA form, the CDR3 reads TGTGCCTGGAGTCCTTCTAGGGGGCAGGATGAAAAACTGTTTTTT. The full variable domain, in which reference TRBV30 and TRBJ1-4 provide the parts outside the CDR3, is SQTIHQWPATLVQPVGSPLSLECTVEGTSNPNLYWYRQAAGRGLQLLFYSVGIGQISSEVPQNLSASRPQDRQFILSSKKLLLSDSGFYLCAWSPSRGQDEKLFFGSGTQLSVL.